These T cell receptor beta chains were read from a single sample in a study of blood T cell repertoires in COVID-19. TCRdb's table, derived via immunoSEQ multiplex PCR, lists solely in-frame clones and lacks some. The sample yields 150,000 to 200,000 clones, 85% to 90% seen once. The sample comprised peripheral blood. Receptors were obtained from a woman of 80 years or more in a cohort sampled during active or convalescent COVID-19. Each CDR3 is given with its conserved first and last residue. D genes are given only for firm matches. Size is stated for part of the rows, as once, few or many counts, or as a class when the clone is expanded.

v_call: TRBV4-3
d_call: TRBD1
j_call: TRBJ1-4
clone_size: -
cdr3_nt: TGCGCCAGCAGGGGGACGGGACAGAGTAATGAAAAACTGTTTTTT
cdr3_aa: CASRGTGQSNEKLFF

v_call: TRBV4-3
d_call: TRBD2
j_call: TRBJ2-1
clone_size: -
cdr3_nt: TGCGCCAGCAGCCCTCAAGCGTCGGGACTAGTCATTGAGCAGTTCTTC
cdr3_aa: CASSPQASGLVIEQFF

v_call: TRBV5-1
d_call: TRBD2
j_call: TRBJ2-3
clone_size: -
cdr3_nt: TGCGCCAGCGCCGGCGGCGGGGGGGGGACAGATACGCAGTATTTT
cdr3_aa: CASAGGGGGTDTQYF

v_call: TRBV11-2
d_call: -
j_call: TRBJ1-1
clone_size: -
cdr3_nt: TGTGCCAGCAGCTTACGCAGGGTAAGGTCGCGCACTGAAGCTTTCTTT
cdr3_aa: CASSLRRVRSRTEAFF

v_call: TRBV5-1
d_call: -
j_call: TRBJ1-1
clone_size: -
cdr3_nt: TGCGCCAGCAGCTTGGATTCGGGGTTAGGGGGTTCTGAAGCTTTCTTT
cdr3_aa: CASSLDSGLGGSEAFF

v_call: TRBV29-1
d_call: TRBD1
j_call: TRBJ2-5
clone_size: once
cdr3_nt: TGCAGCGTCGGGACAGGGGGCGGGGAGACCCAGTACTTC
cdr3_aa: CSVGTGGGETQYF

v_call: TRBV5-4
d_call: TRBD1
j_call: TRBJ2-3
clone_size: once
cdr3_nt: TGTGCCAGCAGCTTATACAGGGGAGAGACAGATACGCAGTATTTT
cdr3_aa: CASSLYRGETDTQYF

v_call: TRBV5-4
d_call: TRBD1
j_call: TRBJ1-2
clone_size: -
cdr3_nt: TGTGCCAGCAGGTTAGCAGGGGGCAACTATGGCTACACCTTC
cdr3_aa: CASRLAGGNYGYTF

v_call: TRBV5-1
d_call: -
j_call: TRBJ1-2
clone_size: once
cdr3_nt: TGCGCCAGCAGATTGTCGGGGTTAGACTATGGCTACACCTTC
cdr3_aa: CASRLSGLDYGYTF

v_call: TRBV30
d_call: TRBD1
j_call: TRBJ1-1
clone_size: -
cdr3_nt: TGTGCCTGCCGACAGGGGGGGAACACTGAAGCTTTCTTT
cdr3_aa: CACRQGGNTEAFF

v_call: TRBV6-6
d_call: -
j_call: TRBJ1-5
clone_size: -
cdr3_nt: TGTGCCAGCAGTTACGAGGGGAGGCAGCCCCAGCATTTT
cdr3_aa: CASSYEGRQPQHF

v_call: TRBV14
d_call: -
j_call: TRBJ1-1
clone_size: -
cdr3_nt: TGTGCCAGCAGCAATGCACCCCGGACTGGAGCTTTCTTT
cdr3_aa: CASSNAPRTGAFF

v_call: TRBV10-2
d_call: TRBD1
j_call: TRBJ2-5
clone_size: -
cdr3_nt: TGCGCCAGCAGTGAAACAGGGGGTACTGAGACCCAGTACTTC
cdr3_aa: CASSETGGTETQYF

v_call: TRBV4-3
d_call: -
j_call: TRBJ2-1
clone_size: once
cdr3_nt: TGCGCCAGCAGCCAAGATAAGGGAGGTGAGCAGTTCTTC
cdr3_aa: CASSQDKGGEQFF

v_call: TRBV18
d_call: -
j_call: TRBJ2-7
clone_size: few
cdr3_nt: TGTGCCAGCTCGCAGGCTACAGGGTCCCCTGACTACGAGCAGTACTTC
cdr3_aa: CASSQATGSPDYEQYF

v_call: TRBV19
d_call: TRBD2
j_call: TRBJ2-1
clone_size: -
cdr3_nt: TGTGCCAGTAGTATAGGGGGCGGGAGCTCCTACAATGAGCAGTTCTTC
cdr3_aa: CASSIGGGSSYNEQFF

v_call: TRBV14
d_call: -
j_call: TRBJ1-6
clone_size: once
cdr3_nt: TGTGCCAGCAGCCAAGGGGCGGGGCCTCTCCACTTCTCCTATAATTCACCCCTCCACTTT
cdr3_aa: CASSQGAGPLHFSYNSPLHF

v_call: TRBV11-2
d_call: -
j_call: TRBJ2-2
clone_size: -
cdr3_nt: TGTGCCAGCAGCTTCAAAAAGAACACCGGGGAGCTGTTTTTT
cdr3_aa: CASSFKKNTGELFF

v_call: TRBV6-2/TRBV6-3
d_call: TRBD1
j_call: TRBJ2-6
clone_size: -
cdr3_nt: TGTGCCAGCAGTTACTCGACGGACAGGGGACGATACTCTGGGGCCAACGTCCTGACTTTC
cdr3_aa: CASSYSTDRGRYSGANVLTF

v_call: TRBV19
d_call: TRBD1
j_call: TRBJ1-1
clone_size: -
cdr3_nt: TGTGCCAGTAGTATAGGGGGGAGGCCAGGGGGGACTGAAGCTTTCTTT
cdr3_aa: CASSIGGRPGGTEAFF

v_call: TRBV6-4
d_call: TRBD2
j_call: TRBJ2-1
clone_size: few
cdr3_nt: TGTGCCAGCAGTGTCAGGGTAGCGGGAGGGTCTCGGAATGAGCAGTTCTTC
cdr3_aa: CASSVRVAGGSRNEQFF

v_call: TRBV7-2
d_call: TRBD1
j_call: TRBJ2-7
clone_size: once
cdr3_nt: TGTGCCAGCAGCTCCTTAAGGACAGGGGGAGAGCAGTACTTC
cdr3_aa: CASSSLRTGGEQYF